The rows below give T cell receptor beta chains drawn from one sample of a study of prognosis after radiotherapy for stage I lung cancer. A single record per CDR3 protein comes from TCRdb applying MiXCR to the multiplex PCR reads. The table has 45,000 to 60,000 distinct CDR3 sequences, 30% to 35% seen once. The sequenced sample was PBMCs, obtained before or after stereotactic body radiation therapy (not recorded which). The receptors shown here come from a donor over 45 with non-small cell lung cancer. Each CDR3 is given with its conserved first and last residue. The D gene is left open where the match is weak. Size is omitted from some rows. Given values are once, few, many or a class for expanded clones.

size: -; J: TRBJ1-2; D: TRBD1; V: TRBV19; CDR3: CASSISGQLVSF; DNA: TGTGCCAGTAGTATATCGGGACAGTTAGTCTCCTTC
size: few; J: TRBJ2-7; D: TRBD2; V: TRBV11-3; CDR3: CASSLPPSSLAGEPCEQYF; DNA: TGTGCCAGCAGCTTACCGCCCAGTAGCTTAGCGGGAGAACCCTGCGAGCAGTACTTC
size: -; J: TRBJ2-6; D: -; V: TRBV30; CDR3: CSWSVAGVLTF; DNA: TGTTCCTGGAGTGTTGCCGGCGTCCTGACTTTC
size: -; J: TRBJ1-1; D: -; V: TRBV28; CDR3: CASIVGALNTEAFF; DNA: TGTGCCAGCATAGTGGGGGCTTTGAACACTGAAGCTTTCTTT
size: many; J: TRBJ2-3; D: TRBD1; V: TRBV12-3/TRBV12-4; CDR3: CASREVRTGVLRTSTDTQYF; DNA: TGTGCCAGCAGGGAAGTCCGGACAGGGGTTTTACGGACTAGCACAGATACGCAGTATTTT
size: many; J: TRBJ2-4; D: -; V: TRBV6-2/TRBV6-3; CDR3: CASSVGLLGGNIQYF; DNA: TGTGCCAGCAGTGTAGGACTTCTTGGGGGAAACATTCAGTACTTC
size: many; J: TRBJ2-7; D: TRBD2; V: TRBV27; CDR3: CASNPSGRSNEQYF; DNA: TGTGCCAGCAACCCTAGCGGGAGGTCCAACGAGCAGTACTTC
size: -; J: TRBJ2-1; D: -; V: TRBV5-1; CDR3: CASSLGAGSYNEQFF; DNA: TGCGCCAGCAGCTTGGGAGCTGGATCCTACAATGAGCAGTTCTTC
size: many; J: TRBJ2-2; D: -; V: TRBV7-3; CDR3: CASSSISGELFF; DNA: TGTGCCAGCAGCTCGATATCCGGGGAGCTGTTTTTT
size: few; J: TRBJ1-6; D: -; V: TRBV27; CDR3: CASSKLGYSPLHF; DNA: TGTGCCAGCAGTAAATTAGGTTATTCACCCCTCCACTTT
size: -; J: TRBJ2-6; D: TRBD1; V: TRBV7-6; CDR3: CASSPETGGDGANVLTF; DNA: TGTGCCAGCAGCCCCGAAACAGGGGGTGATGGGGCCAACGTCCTGACTTTC
size: many; J: TRBJ2-1; D: -; V: TRBV3-1; CDR3: CASSPQPLSNEQFF; DNA: TGTGCCAGCAGCCCCCAACCACTTAGCAATGAGCAGTTCTTC
size: many; J: TRBJ2-5; D: TRBD1; V: TRBV5-1; CDR3: CASSLVGTVEETQYF; DNA: TGCGCCAGCAGCTTGGTAGGGACAGTGGAAGAGACCCAGTACTTC
size: many; J: TRBJ1-2; D: TRBD1; V: TRBV5-1; CDR3: CASSARTGHGYGYTF; DNA: TGCGCCAGCAGCGCAAGGACAGGGCATGGCTATGGCTACACCTTC
size: many; J: TRBJ2-1; D: TRBD2; V: TRBV7-2; CDR3: CASSAGLGTYNEQFF; DNA: TGTGCCAGCAGCGCAGGACTAGGGACCTACAATGAGCAGTTCTTC
size: many; J: TRBJ2-7; D: -; V: TRBV6-1; CDR3: CASSIFGTTYEQYF; DNA: TGTGCCAGCAGTATCTTCGGCACCACCTACGAGCAGTACTTC
size: many; J: TRBJ2-3; D: -; V: TRBV20-1; CDR3: CSAVFLERTDTQYF; DNA: TGCAGTGCCGTGTTCCTAGAGCGCACAGATACGCAGTATTTT
size: -; J: TRBJ1-1; D: -; V: TRBV19; CDR3: CASSIGLAAEAFF; DNA: TGTGCCAGTAGTATAGGTTTGGCTGCTGAAGCTTTCTTT
size: -; J: TRBJ2-2; D: -; V: TRBV12-3/TRBV12-4; CDR3: CASSSLGGLIDTGELFF; DNA: TGTGCCAGCAGTTCTTTAGGAGGCTTGATCGACACCGGGGAGCTGTTTTTT
size: many; J: TRBJ2-7; D: -; V: TRBV3-1; CDR3: CASSHQGGTYEQCF; DNA: TGTGCCAGCAGCCACCAGGGGGGCACCTACGAGCAGTGCTTC